This TCR beta chain was captured in a study of read filtering for tumor transcriptome and immune sequencing. Across the study: R-ISS stage counts were eight or nine for I, about 15 for II, 6 or 7 for III. Per sample, TCR-region reads ranged about 4 to 11 million by IR-seq, roughly 80 to 1273 by RNA-seq. The study's findings and limits: Compared with RNA-seq, IR-seq gave much higher clonotype depth and reliability.

Looked up from germline, CDR1 is MNHEY and CDR2 is SVGEGT. Deletions cut 2 bases from V and 6 bases from J, with 14 bases between. This CDR3 is built from 15 residues. From 400 to 450 ng of RNA, a library with molecular barcoded alpha/delta and beta/gamma adaptors was made. TCRdb called the reads again in MiXCR, with one record for every CDR3 protein. The sample gives tens of thousands of distinct CDR3 sequences, approximately 12% of which show up once; roughly 15% is in the top ten. The sample holds many counts of this clonotype. Its antigen remains unknown. The sample consisted of a population of CD138-negative cells sorted from bone marrow. The receptor was derived from a donor at least 40 years old with multiple myeloma. The J gene is TRBJ2-1, the V gene TRBV6-2 or TRBV6-3; the D gene could be TRBD1 or TRBD2 (5 bases each). The CDR3 nucleotides read TGTGCCAGCAGTTACCACGGGGCCCTAAGCAATGAGCAGTTCTTC. Translation: CASSYHGALSNEQFF.